The rows below give T cell receptor beta chains drawn from one sample of a study of PD-L1 blockade in urothelial cancer. TCRdb keeps only in-frame clones here, not all; method: immunoSEQ multiplex PCR. The sample shows around 2,500 clones, around 38% of them seen only once. Source: tumor tissue, taken before atezolizumab (anti-PD-L1) treatment. These receptors all stem from a man in his fifties or sixties with urothelial cancer. The CDR3 runs from the conserved cysteine through the conserved F or W. A D gene is named only where the DNA matches it firmly. Clone size is given for some rows only: seen once, a few or many times, or a class if the clone is expanded.

CDR3nt | CDR3aa | v_gene | abundance | d_gene | len | j_gene
TGTGCCAGCAGTTACGCTGCGGGACAGTTCTACACTGAAGCTTTCTTT | CASSYAAGQFYTEAFF | TRBV6-8 | few | TRBD1 | 16 | TRBJ1-1
TGTGCCAGCAGCTCCGGGACGCCCTGGAGCTCCTACGAGCAGTACTTC | CASSSGTPWSSYEQYF | TRBV6-8 | . | . | 16 | TRBJ2-7
TGTGCCAGTAGTCCCCGGGACGTGAACACTGAAGCTTTCTTT | CASSPRDVNTEAFF | TRBV19 | . | . | 14 | TRBJ1-1
TGCGCCAGCAGCTTGGCTGCAGAGAACACTGAAGCTTTCTTT | CASSLAAENTEAFF | TRBV5-1 | few | . | 14 | TRBJ1-1
TGTGCCAGCAGCCCCGTCCATGGAGATACGCAGTATTTT | CASSPVHGDTQYF | TRBV14 | . | . | 13 | TRBJ2-3
TGTGCCAGCTCCCTCGCACGGCAGCAAGAGACCCAGTACTTC | CASSLARQQETQYF | TRBV18 | few | . | 14 | TRBJ2-5
TGTGCCAGCAGCTTAGTTCAGACCATGAACACTGAAGCTTTCTTT | CASSLVQTMNTEAFF | TRBV11-3 | few | . | 15 | TRBJ1-1
TGTGCCAGCAGTTCCCCGGGAGAGGGAAACTATGGCTACACCTTC | CASSSPGEGNYGYTF | TRBV28 | . | . | 15 | TRBJ1-2
TGTGCCAGCTCAGCTAGCGGGGGGGCCTACAATGAGCAGTTCTTC | CASSASGGAYNEQFF | TRBV18 | few | TRBD2 | 15 | TRBJ2-1
TGTGCCAGCAGTTTTTTTGGTAACGGGGGGGTAGAGCAGTACTTC | CASSFFGNGGVEQYF | TRBV28 | few | TRBD2 | 15 | TRBJ2-7
TGCGCCAGCAGCAAGGAGGGCAGGGTGAACACCGGGGAGCTGTTTTTT | CASSKEGRVNTGELFF | TRBV5-1 | . | . | 16 | TRBJ2-2
TGTGCCAGCAGTTTCAACTTGGTGGGCAGGAATTCACCCCTCCACTTT | CASSFNLVGRNSPLHF | TRBV28 | . | . | 16 | TRBJ1-6
TGTGCCAGCAGCCAGCACACCGGGGAGCTGTTTTTT | CASSQHTGELFF | TRBV14 | . | . | 12 | TRBJ2-2
TGTGCCAGCAGCATCGGAACCCCCACTAATGAAAAACTGTTTTTT | CASSIGTPTNEKLFF | TRBV11-3 | few | . | 15 | TRBJ1-4